One sample yielded the 20 T cell receptor beta chains listed below, sequenced in a study of monozygotic twins with inflammatory bowel disease. After re-calling the 5' RACE reads, TCRdb lists one entry per CDR3 protein, DNA absent. The sample has around 370,000 distinct CDR3 sequences. Sample: blood. These TCRs come from a human donor with ulcerative colitis or Crohn's disease, or a healthy co-twin of an affected twin (not recorded which).

This sequence joins TRBV6-4 and TRBJ2-2. Germline CDR1 reads MRHNA; CDR2 reads SNTAGT. The CDR3 sequence is 14 residues long. CDR3 region: CASSDSGVAGELFF.

The chain combines TRBV30 with TRBJ1-4. The CDR3 is 14 amino acids. Germline CDR1 reads GTSNPN; CDR2 reads SVGIG (reference sequence). The CDR3: CAWGMHSTNEKLFF.

The CDR3 spells CASSSGLVSDTQYF. V gene TRBV7-3 combines with J gene TRBJ2-3; TCRdb selects TRBD2, and the lack of DNA leaves this call unchecked. Germline lookup yields CDR1 SGHTA and CDR2 FQGTGA. CDR3 length: 14 residues.

The chain joins TRBV6-1 to TRBJ1-6. Germline assignment: CDR1 MNHNS and CDR2 SASEGT. The CDR3 loop spans 16 amino acids. CDR3 loop: CASTTYEGSGISPLHF.

The CDR3: CASSGLPGTSGSRGAQYF. The J gene is TRBJ2-3, the V gene TRBV9; absent DNA, TCRdb's TRBD2 call cannot be checked. CDR3 length: 18 residues. Germline CDR1 is SGDLS and CDR2 is YYNGEE.

The J gene is TRBJ2-2, the V gene TRBV4-3; the D call of TRBD1 rests on TCRdb alone, since no DNA is present to check it. CDR3 length equals 15 residues. The V gene's germline CDR1 is LGHNA and CDR2 YSLEER. The CDR3 region is CASSRDRGLPGELFF.

The chain couples TRBV20-1 to TRBJ2-5; checking the TCRdb D call of TRBD2 is not possible without DNA. The germline CDR1 and CDR2 sequences are DFQATT and SNEGSKA (reference sequence). The CDR3 sequence is 13 residues long. The CDR3 here is CSAPTRGQETQYF.

The chain combines TRBV5-1 with TRBJ2-7; TCRdb gives TRBD1 as the D gene, but with no DNA this cannot be confirmed. CDR3 length equals 12 residues. The germline V gene encodes CDR1 SGHRS and CDR2 YFSETQ. The CDR3: CASGLYRDEQYF.

The chain has TRBV6-6 and TRBJ1-1; TCRdb indicates TRBD1, and absent DNA this call remains unverified. This CDR3 is 11 amino acids long. The germline V gene has CDR1 MNHNY and CDR2 SVGAGI (reference sequence). The CDR3 sequence: CASSQGLGAFF.

The chain is built from TRBV9 and TRBJ1-6. CDR1 and CDR2 from the germline V gene are SGDLS and YYNGEE. The CDR3 length is 16 residues. CDR3 in amino acids: CASSEDAVHLGSPLHF.

V usage is TRBV11-2 and J usage is TRBJ2-3; TCRdb names TRBD1, which stays unverified in the absence of DNA. The V gene's germline CDR1 is SGHAT and CDR2 FQNNGV. CDR3 size: 18 residues. CDR3 in amino acids: CASSLMGSGTYRTDTQYF.

The rearrangement uses TRBV6-2 or TRBV6-3 and TRBJ1-3; TCRdb's assignment of TRBD1 cannot be checked, as there is no DNA. Germline V gene data show CDR1 as MNHEY and CDR2 as SVGEGT. This CDR3 has 15 residues. The CDR3 here is CASSRQGSSGNTIYF.

The chain is built from TRBV2 and TRBJ1-1; TCRdb calls TRBD1, which cannot be checked without DNA. CDR1 is SNHLY and CDR2 is FYNNEI in the germline V gene. This CDR3 contains 12 residues. CDR3 protein: CASKDRGTEAFF.

The chain recombines TRBV3-1 with TRBJ1-5. This CDR3 region has 13 residues. Germline CDR1 is LGHDT and CDR2 is YNNKEL (reference sequence). This CDR3 is CASSHGDNQPQHF. The complete variable domain, with remaining parts taken from reference TRBV3-1 and TRBJ1-5, reads DTAVSQTPKYLVTQMGNDKSIKCEQNLGHDTMYWYKQDSKKFLKIMFSYNNKELIINETVPNRFSPKSPDKAHLNLHINSLELGDSAVYFCASSHGDNQPQHFGDGTRLSIL.

V is TRBV29-1 and J is TRBJ1-2; TCRdb picks TRBD1, but there is no DNA to check that call. CDR1 is SQVTM, CDR2 ANQGSEA, per germline. The CDR3 is 13 amino acids. The CDR3: CSAQRDRESGYTF.

This chain links TRBV5-1 with TRBJ1-1; as DNA is missing, the TRBD1 call by TCRdb cannot be tested. This CDR3 is built from 14 residues. CDR1 is SGHRS, CDR2 YFSETQ, per germline. CDR3: CASSLAFGQTEAFF.

This chain links TRBV5-6 with TRBJ2-7; TCRdb returns TRBD1, unconfirmable since there is no DNA. CDR1 and CDR2 from the germline V gene are SGHDT and YYEEEE. CDR3 size: 15 residues. The CDR3 is CASSSWTGYSYEQYF.

The gene calls are TRBV6-1 and TRBJ2-7; TCRdb lists TRBD1, though no DNA is available to test this call. Germline lookup yields CDR1 MNHNS and CDR2 SASEGT. This CDR3 region has 16 residues. Here the CDR3 reads CASSEFTGGIPYEQYF.

V gene TRBV12-3 or TRBV12-4 combines with J gene TRBJ1-4. The CDR3 length is 16 residues. CDR3 region: CASTPVGSATNEKLFF.

The rearrangement joins TRBV27 to TRBJ1-3. This CDR3 contains 16 residues. Germline CDR1 reads MNHEY; CDR2 reads SMNVEV (reference sequence). The CDR3 sequence is CASSGVSSTSGNTIYF.